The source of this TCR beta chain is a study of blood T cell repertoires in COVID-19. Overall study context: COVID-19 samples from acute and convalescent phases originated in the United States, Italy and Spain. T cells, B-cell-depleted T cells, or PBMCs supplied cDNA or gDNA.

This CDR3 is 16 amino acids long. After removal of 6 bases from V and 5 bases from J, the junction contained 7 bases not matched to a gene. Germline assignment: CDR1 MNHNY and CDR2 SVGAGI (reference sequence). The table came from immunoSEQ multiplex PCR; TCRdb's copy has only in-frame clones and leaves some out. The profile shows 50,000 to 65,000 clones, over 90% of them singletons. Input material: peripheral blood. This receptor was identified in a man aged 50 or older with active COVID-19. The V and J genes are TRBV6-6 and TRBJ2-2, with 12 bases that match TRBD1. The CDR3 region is CASSGTGGAGTGELFF. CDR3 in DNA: TGTGCCAGCAGCGGGACAGGGGGCGCCGGGACCGGGGAGCTGTTTTTT.